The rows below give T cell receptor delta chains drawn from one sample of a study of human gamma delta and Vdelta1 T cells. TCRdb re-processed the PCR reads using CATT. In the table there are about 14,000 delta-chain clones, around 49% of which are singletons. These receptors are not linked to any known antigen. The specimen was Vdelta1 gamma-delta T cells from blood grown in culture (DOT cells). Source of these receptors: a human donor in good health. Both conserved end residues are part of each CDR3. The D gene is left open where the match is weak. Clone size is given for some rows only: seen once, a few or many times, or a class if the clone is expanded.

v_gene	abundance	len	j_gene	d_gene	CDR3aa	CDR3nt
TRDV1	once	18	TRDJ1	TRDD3	CALGELILGDEYTDKLIF	TGTGCTCTTGGGGAACTGATACTGGGGGATGAGTACACCGATAAACTCATCTTT
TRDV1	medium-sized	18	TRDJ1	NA	CALGELSGQAPGGDKLIF	TGTGCTCTTGGGGAACTCAGCGGTCAGGCCCCAGGGGGCGATAAACTCATCTTT
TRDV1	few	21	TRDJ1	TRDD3	CALGSIPPEGWGIRHTDKLIF	TGTGCTCTTGGGAGCATTCCCCCCGAAGGGTGGGGGATACGCCACACCGATAAACTCATCTTT
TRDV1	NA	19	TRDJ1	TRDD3	CALGEKAYGGYSYTDKLIF	TGTGCTCTTGGGGAAAAGGCCTACGGGGGATACTCTTACACCGATAAACTCATCTTT
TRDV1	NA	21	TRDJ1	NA	CALGERAFLSTGGPYTDKLIF	TGTGCTCTTGGGGAAAGGGCCTTCCTCAGTACTGGGGGCCCATACACCGATAAACTCATCTTT
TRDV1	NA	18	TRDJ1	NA	CALGATYADGDDTDKLIF	TGTGCTCTTGGGGCCACCTACGCCGATGGGGACGACACCGATAAACTCATCTTT
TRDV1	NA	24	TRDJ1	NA	CALGELAIPIGEIMAGSDTDKLIF	TGTGCTCTTGGGGAACTAGCGATTCCCATCGGAGAAATCATGGCGGGGTCGGACACCGATAAACTCATCTTT
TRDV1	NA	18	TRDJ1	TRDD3	CALGGGGYDLKYTDKLIF	TGTGCTCTTGGGGGTGGGGGATACGACTTAAAGTACACCGATAAACTCATCTTT
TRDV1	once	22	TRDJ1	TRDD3	CALGEPPSSSTGGYSFTDKLIF	TGTGCTCTTGGGGAACCTCCGAGCTCCTCTACTGGGGGATACTCATTCACCGATAAACTCATCTTT
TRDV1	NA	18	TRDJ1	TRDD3	CALGELPNGGYPTDKLIF	TGTGCTCTTGGGGAACTTCCCAACGGGGGATACCCCACCGATAAACTCATCTTT
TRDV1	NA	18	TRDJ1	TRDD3	CALGGAFPRTGGLEKLIF	TGTGCTCTTGGGGGGGCCTTCCCTCGAACTGGGGGGTTAGAAAAACTCATCTTT
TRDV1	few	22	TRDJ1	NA	CALGDAGSPPGTRTKYTDKLIF	TGTGCTCTTGGGGACGCCGGTTCCCCGCCGGGGACACGGACCAAGTACACCGATAAACTCATCTTT
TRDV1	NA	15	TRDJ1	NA	CALGGRTGPSDKLIF	TGTGCTCTTGGGGGCCGTACTGGACCCTCCGATAAACTCATCTTT
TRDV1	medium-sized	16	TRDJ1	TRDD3	CALGAYERLGDHKLIF	TGTGCTCTTGGGGCCTACGAAAGGCTGGGGGACCATAAACTCATCTTT
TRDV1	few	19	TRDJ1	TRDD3	CALGELANWGIRHTDKLIF	TGTGCTCTTGGGGAACTCGCCAACTGGGGGATACGGCACACCGATAAACTCATCTTT
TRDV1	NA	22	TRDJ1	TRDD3	CALGERRSLYWGIRGTTDKLIF	TGTGCTCTTGGGGAACGGCGGTCCCTGTACTGGGGGATACGAGGCACAACCGATAAACTCATCTTT
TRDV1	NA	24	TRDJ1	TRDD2	CALGERGNGFLPSWILPYTDKLIF	TGTGCTCTTGGGGAAAGGGGTAACGGCTTCCTACCCTCTTGGATACTCCCGTACACCGATAAACTCATCTTT
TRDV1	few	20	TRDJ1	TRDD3	CALGEKTGGSLERPTDKLIF	TGTGCTCTTGGGGAGAAAACTGGGGGCTCCTTGGAGAGGCCCACCGATAAACTCATCTTT
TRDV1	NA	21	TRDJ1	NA	CALGDWPSRALGPPGTDKLIF	TGTGCTCTTGGGGACTGGCCTTCCAGGGCCCTGGGGCCCCCGGGGACCGATAAACTCATCTTT
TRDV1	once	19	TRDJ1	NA	CALGELDPGEFIWVDKLIF	TGTGCTCTTGGGGAACTCGACCCAGGGGAGTTTATCTGGGTCGATAAACTCATCTTT
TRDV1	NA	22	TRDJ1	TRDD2	CALGELVSSYGAYSRYTDKLIF	TGTGCTCTTGGGGAACTAGTATCTTCCTACGGCGCCTATTCTAGGTACACCGATAAACTCATCTTT
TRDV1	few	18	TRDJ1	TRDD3	CALGDPRPSYWGINKLIF	TGTGCTCTTGGGGACCCCCGCCCTTCCTACTGGGGGATAAATAAACTCATCTTT
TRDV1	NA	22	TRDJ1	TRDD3	CALGESCPTLHWGINFPDKLIF	TGTGCTCTTGGGGAAAGTTGTCCTACCTTGCACTGGGGGATAAACTTCCCCGATAAACTCATCTTT
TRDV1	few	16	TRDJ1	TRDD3	CALTVPFVLGEDKLIF	TGTGCTCTCACCGTTCCTTTCGTACTGGGGGAAGATAAACTCATCTTT
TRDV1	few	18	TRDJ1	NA	CALGELPTPYCDTDKLIF	TGTGCTCTTGGGGAACTCCCCACCCCGTACTGCGACACCGATAAACTCATCTTT
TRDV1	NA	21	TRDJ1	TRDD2	CALRYDFLRWGALRGTDKLIF	TGTGCTCTTAGATACGACTTCCTACGATGGGGGGCCCTAAGGGGCACCGATAAACTCATCTTT
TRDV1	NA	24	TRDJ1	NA	CALGERLHPRGLLGGLQSTDKLIF	TGTGCTCTTGGGGAACGTCTCCATCCCCGGGGTCTACTTGGGGGCCTACAAAGCACCGATAAACTCATCTTT
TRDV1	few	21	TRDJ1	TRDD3	CALDFSYVLGDTGMYTDKLIF	TGTGCTCTTGATTTCTCGTACGTACTGGGGGACACCGGAATGTACACCGATAAACTCATCTTT
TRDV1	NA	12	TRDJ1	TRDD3	CALGGVLGVLIF	TGTGCTCTTGGGGGAGTACTGGGGGTGCTCATCTTT
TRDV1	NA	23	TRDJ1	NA	CALGELNPRLVLRGGKYTDKLIF	TGTGCTCTTGGGGAACTAAACCCACGACTTGTCTTAAGGGGGGGCAAGTACACCGATAAACTCATCTTT
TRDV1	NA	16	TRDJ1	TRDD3	CALGASLGDTTYKLIF	TGTGCTCTTGGGGCTTCCCTGGGGGATACGACGTATAAACTCATCTTT
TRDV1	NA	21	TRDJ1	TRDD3	CALGELSRAIWGIRYTDKLIF	TGTGCTCTTGGGGAACTGAGTCGGGCCATCTGGGGGATTCGATACACCGATAAACTCATCTTT
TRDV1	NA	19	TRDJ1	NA	CALGEVALPEELTTDKLIF	TGTGCTCTTGGGGAAGTGGCGCTCCCTGAAGAACTCACCACCGATAAACTCATCTTT
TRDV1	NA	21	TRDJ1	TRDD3	CALGELLPHGGGYPYTDKLIF	TGTGCTCTTGGGGAACTCCTGCCTCACGGGGGGGGATACCCTTACACCGATAAACTCATCTTT
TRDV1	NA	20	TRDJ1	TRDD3	CALGETSRYWGIPHTDKLIF	TGTGCTCTTGGGGAGACCTCCCGTTACTGGGGGATACCCCACACCGATAAACTCATCTTT
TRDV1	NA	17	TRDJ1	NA	CALGSPGESSYTDKLIF	TGTGCTCTTGGATCACCGGGGGAATCCTCGTACACCGATAAACTCATCTTT
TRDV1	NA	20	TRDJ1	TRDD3	CALGERSYRLGDTRGDKLIF	TGTGCTCTTGGGGAACGGTCCTATCGTCTGGGGGATACTAGAGGCGATAAACTCATCTTT
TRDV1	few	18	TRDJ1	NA	CALGGPPSTKMKKDKLIF	TGTGCTCTTGGGGGCCCTCCCTCCACGAAAATGAAGAAGGATAAACTCATCTTT
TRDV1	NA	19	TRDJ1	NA	CALGEFPLANTINTDKLIF	TGTGCTCTTGGGGAGTTCCCTTTAGCCAACACGATCAACACCGATAAACTCATCTTT
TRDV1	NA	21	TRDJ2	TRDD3	CALGEYRVWGIHLTLTAQLFF	TGTGCTCTTGGGGAATATCGTGTATGGGGGATACATCTCACTTTGACAGCACAACTCTTCTTT
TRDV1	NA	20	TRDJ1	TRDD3	CALGEGFAKPWGILTDKLIF	TGTGCTCTTGGGGAAGGATTCGCCAAGCCCTGGGGGATACTAACCGATAAACTCATCTTT
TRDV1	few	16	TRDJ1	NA	CALGESQPGGTDKLIF	TGTGCTCTTGGGGAATCCCAGCCGGGGGGCACCGATAAACTCATCTTT
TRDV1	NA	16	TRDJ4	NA	CALGEVGRDRARPLIF	TGTGCTCTTGGGGAAGTAGGGCGGGATCGCGCCAGACCCCTGATCTTT
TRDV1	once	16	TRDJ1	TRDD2	CALGACPFLLNGSLIF	TGTGCTCTTGGGGCCTGCCCCTTCCTACTGAATGGTTCTCTCATCTTT
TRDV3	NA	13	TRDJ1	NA	CAFKFYKGDKLIF	TGTGCCTTTAAGTTCTATAAAGGGGATAAACTCATCTTT
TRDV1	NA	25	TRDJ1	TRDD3	CALGELSTPLNQLGDMGVWTDKLIF	TGTGCTCTTGGGGAACTCTCTACTCCGTTAAACCAACTGGGGGATATGGGTGTTTGGACCGATAAACTCATCTTT
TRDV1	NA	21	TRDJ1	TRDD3	CALGEGPTTHPWGIREDKLIF	TGTGCTCTTGGGGAAGGACCTACAACCCATCCCTGGGGGATACGGGAGGATAAACTCATCTTT
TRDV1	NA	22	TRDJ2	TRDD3	CALGDFPPPSDVGIHPTAQLFF	TGTGCTCTTGGGGACTTCCCGCCCCCCTCGGATGTGGGGATACATCCGACAGCACAACTCTTCTTT
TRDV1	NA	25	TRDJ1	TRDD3	CALGFLPSTTRTGGYARGYTDKLIF	TGTGCTCTTGGGTTCCTGCCTTCCACTACGCGTACTGGGGGATACGCTCGCGGGTACACCGATAAACTCATCTTT
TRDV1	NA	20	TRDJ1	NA	CALGLHGAWDKLVVPDKLIF	TGTGCTCTTGGCCTTCACGGGGCCTGGGATAAGTTAGTAGTACCCGATAAACTCATCTTT
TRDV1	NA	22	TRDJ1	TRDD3	CALGMKSPGNLLHWGKRDKLIF	TGTGCTCTTGGGATGAAGAGCCCGGGGAACCTCCTACACTGGGGGAAGCGTGATAAACTCATCTTT
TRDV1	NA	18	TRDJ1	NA	CALGEPNLRDSSTDKLIF	TGTGCTCTTGGGGAACCTAATCTAAGGGATAGTTCGACCGATAAACTCATCTTT
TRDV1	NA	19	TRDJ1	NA	CALGDPTPSVLGNTDKLIF	TGTGCTCTTGGGGACCCAACCCCTTCCGTACTGGGGAATACCGATAAACTCATCTTT
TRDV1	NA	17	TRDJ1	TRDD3	CALLNVGGFSSTDKLIF	TGTGCTCTTTTAAACGTTGGGGGATTTTCCTCCACCGATAAACTCATCTTT